Following are 8 T cell receptor beta chains from one sample sequenced in a study of molecular identifiers for immune sequencing clone quantification. TCRdb fed the PCR reads into MiXCR, producing one record per CDR3 protein. The sample shows over 50,000 distinct CDR3 sequences, roughly 36% of them seen only once. Sample: naive CD8+ T cells from blood, with Jurkat cell RNA spiked in. Sample subset: FACS-sorted CD8+CD4-CCR7+CD45RA+ naive T cells. All receptors come from a human donor in good health. Some libraries in this study had Jurkat cell RNA spiked in.

This clonotype was detected a few times. The gene calls are TRBV5-6 and TRBJ2-3, with 7 bases lining up with TRBD2. In germline, CDR1 is SGHDT, CDR2 YYEEEE. The ends lost 1 base at V and 4 bases at J; junction bases unmatched: 12. This CDR3 is built from 17 residues. The CDR3 spells CASSLISRREYADTQYF. As DNA, the CDR3 is TGTGCCAGCAGCTTGATCTCAAGGCGGGAGTATGCAGATACGCAGTATTTT.

The chain combines TRBV7-6 with TRBJ2-7, with no clear D. The CDR3 is made up of 15 amino acids. V was trimmed by 1 base and J by 0 bases, leaving 10 bases between them. The germline V gene encodes CDR1 SGHVS and CDR2 FNYEAQ. Here the CDR3 reads CASSLGGRSSYEQYF. CDR3 nucleotide sequence: TGTGCCAGCAGCTTAGGCGGTAGGAGCTCCTACGAGCAGTACTTC.

This clonotype showed up many times. The chain carries TRBV7-6 and TRBJ1-1; TRBD1 is a possible D gene (5 bases). The CDR3 has 15 amino acids. Per germline, CDR1 SGHVS and CDR2 FNYEAQ. Trimming left V 5 bases short and J 5 bases short, with 18 bases between. The CDR3 loop reads CASSPETNWGTEAFF. For the CDR3, the DNA is TGTGCCAGCAGCCCCGAGACAAACTGGGGGACTGAAGCTTTCTTT.

The rearrangement uses TRBV5-1 and TRBJ2-1, with 8 bases that match TRBD2. V lost 2 bases, J lost 9 bases, and 19 bases stayed unmatched. The germline CDR1 and CDR2 sequences are SGHRS and YFSETQ. The CDR3 has 18 amino acids. CDR3 coding DNA: TGCGCCAGCAGCTTCTCCCCCCTTAGAGTAGCGGGACGCGTTGAGCAGTTCTTC. Translated: CASSFSPLRVAGRVEQFF.

The rearrangement links TRBV24-1 to TRBJ2-2, with 10 bases that match TRBD2. There are 17 residues in the CDR3. CDR1 is KGHDR, CDR2 SFDVKD, per germline. V was clipped by 4 bases and J by 0 bases; unmatched bases: 4. CDR3 coding DNA: TGTGCCACCAGTGACCATGGGACTAGCGCGAACACCGGGGAGCTGTTTTTT. Protein: CATSDHGTSANTGELFF.

The chain couples TRBV4-3 to TRBJ1-1, with D hard to call. From germline, CDR1 is LGHNA and CDR2 YSLEER. This CDR3 comprises 13 residues. Trimming took off 0 bases at V and 6 bases at J, with 8 bases between the two ends. The CDR3 spells CASSQDRSSEAFF. CDR3 nucleotides: TGCGCCAGCAGCCAAGATCGCTCATCTGAAGCTTTCTTT.

Points on this clonotype: One end of the junction does not line up with germline, which may come from a read error. In nucleotides, the CDR3 is TGTGCCAGCAGCTTGGACTATAGGGGCCTCAGCTCCTACGAGCAGTACTTC. The encoded protein is CASSLDYRGLSSYEQYF. This chain connects TRBV5-3 to TRBJ2-7; D possibly corresponds to TRBD2 (6 bases). TRBV5-3 is recorded as an ORF, its role being uncertain. The CDR3 is 17 residues long.

This clonotype was seen more than once but under ten times. In DNA, the CDR3 is TGTGCCAGCAAGAGGGGCCCCGGGGCCAACGTCCTGACTTTC. Residues: CASKRGPGANVLTF. The chain uses TRBV3-1 and TRBJ2-6; D is possibly TRBD1 or TRBD2 (5 bases each). Trimming took 7 bases from V and 4 from J, leaving 11 bases between them. The CDR3 contains 14 residues. The germline V gene has CDR1 LGHDT and CDR2 YNNKEL (reference sequence).